This T cell receptor beta chain was recovered during a study of blood T cell repertoires in COVID-19. About the study: Specimens from acute and convalescent COVID-19 originated in the United States, Italy and Spain. PBMCs, B-cell-depleted T cells, or T cells provided the cDNA or gDNA that made up the material.

The germline gives CDR1 SGHRS, CDR2 YFSETQ. This CDR3 comprises 15 residues. V lost 3 bases and J lost 1, with 13 bases in between. In the original analysis: From reference gene primer amplification, estimates of nucleated cell counts were derived. Sequencing was performed with immunoSEQ multiplex PCR; in TCRdb, only in-frame clones are kept and a portion is missing. V and J calls and clone size come straight from that table; D and trimming were deduced from the DNA. Seen here are over 65,000 clones, approximately 81% observed once, and the top ten hold 44%. The rearrangement uses TRBV5-1 and TRBJ1-1; weak D call: TRBD1 (6 bases). The TCR comes from a man aged 80 or over with acute or convalescent COVID-19. The sequencing sample was made of peripheral blood. CDR3 bases: TGCGCCAGCAGCTGGGGATCGGGACAGAACACTGAAGCTTTCTTT. It translates to CASSWGSGQNTEAFF.